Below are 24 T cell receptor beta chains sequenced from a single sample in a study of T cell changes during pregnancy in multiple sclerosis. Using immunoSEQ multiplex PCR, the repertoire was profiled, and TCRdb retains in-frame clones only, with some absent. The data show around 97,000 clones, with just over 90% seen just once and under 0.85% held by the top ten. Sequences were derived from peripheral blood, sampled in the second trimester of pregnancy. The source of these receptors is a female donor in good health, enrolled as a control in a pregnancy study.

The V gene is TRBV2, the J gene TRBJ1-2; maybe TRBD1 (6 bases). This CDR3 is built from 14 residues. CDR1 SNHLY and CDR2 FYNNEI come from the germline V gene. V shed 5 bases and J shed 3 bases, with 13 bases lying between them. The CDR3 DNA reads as TGTGCCAGCAGTCGACAGGCAGTGGACTATGGCTACACCTTC. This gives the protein CASSRQAVDYGYTF.

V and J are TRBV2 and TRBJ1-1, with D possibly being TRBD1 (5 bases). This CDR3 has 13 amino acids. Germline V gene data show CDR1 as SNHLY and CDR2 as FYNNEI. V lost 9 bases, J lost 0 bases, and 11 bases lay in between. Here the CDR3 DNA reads TGTGCCAGTAGAACAGGTTTGAACACTGAAGCTTTCTTT. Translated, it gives CASRTGLNTEAFF. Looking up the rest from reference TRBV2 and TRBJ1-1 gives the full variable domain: EPEVTQTPSHQVTQMGQEVILRCVPISNHLYFYWYRQILGQKVEFLVSFYNNEISEKSEIFDDQFSVERPDGSNFTLKIRSTKLEDSAMYFCASRTGLNTEAFFGQGTRLTVV.

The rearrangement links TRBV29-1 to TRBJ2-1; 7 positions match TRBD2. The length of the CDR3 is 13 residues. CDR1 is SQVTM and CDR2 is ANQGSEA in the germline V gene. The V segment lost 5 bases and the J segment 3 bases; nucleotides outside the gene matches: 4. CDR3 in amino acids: CSVRRENYNEQFF. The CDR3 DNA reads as TGCAGCGTTAGGCGGGAGAACTACAATGAGCAGTTCTTC.

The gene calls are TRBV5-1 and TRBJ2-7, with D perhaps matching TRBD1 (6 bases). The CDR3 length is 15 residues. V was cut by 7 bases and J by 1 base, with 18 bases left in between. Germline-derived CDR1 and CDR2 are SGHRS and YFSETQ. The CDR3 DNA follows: TGCGCCAGCCGTGGGGTGGGGGCAATTTCCTACGAGCAGTACTTC. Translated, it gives CASRGVGAISYEQYF.

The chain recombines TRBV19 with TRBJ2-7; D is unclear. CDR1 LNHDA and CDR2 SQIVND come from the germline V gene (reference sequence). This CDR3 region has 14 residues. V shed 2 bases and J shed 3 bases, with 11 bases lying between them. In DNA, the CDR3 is TGTGCCAGTAGTATACTAGGAAAGAACTACGAGCAGTACTTC. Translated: CASSILGKNYEQYF. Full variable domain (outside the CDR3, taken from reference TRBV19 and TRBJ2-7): DGGITQSPKYLFRKEGQNVTLSCEQNLNHDAMYWYRQDPGQGLRLIYYSQIVNDFQKGDIAEGYSVSREKKESFPLTVTSAQKNPTAFYLCASSILGKNYEQYFGPGTRLTVT.

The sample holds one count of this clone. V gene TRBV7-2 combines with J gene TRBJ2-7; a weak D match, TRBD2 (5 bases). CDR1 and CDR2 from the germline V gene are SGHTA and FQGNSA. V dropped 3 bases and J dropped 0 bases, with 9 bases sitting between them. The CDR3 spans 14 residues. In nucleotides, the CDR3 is TGTGCCAGCAGCTTTAGCGCCTTCTCCTACGAGCAGTACTTC. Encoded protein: CASSFSAFSYEQYF.

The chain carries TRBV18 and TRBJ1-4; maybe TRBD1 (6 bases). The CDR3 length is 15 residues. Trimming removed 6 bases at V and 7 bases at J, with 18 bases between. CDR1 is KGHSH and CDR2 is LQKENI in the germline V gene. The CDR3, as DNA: TGTGCCAGCTCGTTAAAAAAGGGGGTCGGTGAAAAACTGTTTTTT. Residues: CASSLKKGVGEKLFF.

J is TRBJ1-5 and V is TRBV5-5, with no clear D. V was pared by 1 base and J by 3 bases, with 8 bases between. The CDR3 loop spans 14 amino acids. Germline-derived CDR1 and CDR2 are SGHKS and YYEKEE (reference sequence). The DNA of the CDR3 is TGTGCCAGCAGCTTGACCGGGGACAATCAGCCCCAGCATTTT. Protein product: CASSLTGDNQPQHF. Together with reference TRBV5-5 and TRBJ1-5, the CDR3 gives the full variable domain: DAGVTQSPTHLIKTRGQQVTLRCSPISGHKSVSWYQQVLGQGPQFIFQYYEKEERGRGNFPDRFSARQFPNYSSELNVNALLLGDSALYLCASSLTGDNQPQHFGDGTRLSIL.

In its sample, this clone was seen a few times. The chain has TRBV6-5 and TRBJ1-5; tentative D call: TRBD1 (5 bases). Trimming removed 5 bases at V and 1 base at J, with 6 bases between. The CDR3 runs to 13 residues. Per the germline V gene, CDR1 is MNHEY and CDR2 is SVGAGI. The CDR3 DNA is TGTGCCAGCAGTGGACACAGCAATCAGCCCCAGCATTTT. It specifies CASSGHSNQPQHF.

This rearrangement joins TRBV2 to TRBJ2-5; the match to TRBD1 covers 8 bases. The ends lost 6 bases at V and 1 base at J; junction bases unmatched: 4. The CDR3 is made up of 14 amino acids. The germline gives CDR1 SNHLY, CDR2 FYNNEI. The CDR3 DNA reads TGTGCCAGCAGCGTAACAGGGGGCCAAGAGACCCAGTACTTC. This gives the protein CASSVTGGQETQYF.

CDR3 sequence reads: CASSLERQLEGYTF. For the CDR3, the DNA is TGTGCCAGCTCACTTGAGAGACAGCTTGAAGGCTACACCTTC. This chain joins TRBV18 and TRBJ1-2; a weak D match, TRBD1 (5 bases). This CDR3 is 14 amino acids long. With 4 bases removed from V and 8 bases from J, the gap between germline ends came to 17 bases. The germline V gene encodes CDR1 KGHSH and CDR2 LQKENI.

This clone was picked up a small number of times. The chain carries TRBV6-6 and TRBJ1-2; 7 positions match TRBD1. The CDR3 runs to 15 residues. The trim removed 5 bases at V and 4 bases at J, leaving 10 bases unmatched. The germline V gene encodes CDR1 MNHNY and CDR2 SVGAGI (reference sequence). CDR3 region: CASSTAGTEAYGYTF. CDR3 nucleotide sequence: TGTGCCAGCAGTACTGCCGGGACAGAAGCCTATGGCTACACCTTC.

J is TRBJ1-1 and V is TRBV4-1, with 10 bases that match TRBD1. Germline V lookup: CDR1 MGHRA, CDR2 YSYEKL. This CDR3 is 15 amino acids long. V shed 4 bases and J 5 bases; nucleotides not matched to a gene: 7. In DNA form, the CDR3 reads TGCGCCAGCAGCCCGGGACAGGGGCCGGGGACTGAAGCTTTCTTT. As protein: CASSPGQGPGTEAFF.

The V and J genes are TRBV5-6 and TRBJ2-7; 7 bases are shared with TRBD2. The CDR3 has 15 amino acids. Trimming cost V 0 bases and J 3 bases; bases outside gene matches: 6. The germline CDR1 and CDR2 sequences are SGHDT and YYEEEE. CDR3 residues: CASSLGVAGGYEQYF. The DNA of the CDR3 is TGTGCCAGCAGCTTGGGGGTAGCGGGTGGCTACGAGCAGTACTTC.

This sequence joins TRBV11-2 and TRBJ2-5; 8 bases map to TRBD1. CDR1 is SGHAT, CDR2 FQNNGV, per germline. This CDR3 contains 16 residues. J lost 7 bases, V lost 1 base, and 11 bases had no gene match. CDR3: CASSLGFRGPPRTQYF. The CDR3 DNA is TGTGCCAGCAGCTTAGGGTTCAGGGGGCCCCCGAGGACCCAGTACTTC.

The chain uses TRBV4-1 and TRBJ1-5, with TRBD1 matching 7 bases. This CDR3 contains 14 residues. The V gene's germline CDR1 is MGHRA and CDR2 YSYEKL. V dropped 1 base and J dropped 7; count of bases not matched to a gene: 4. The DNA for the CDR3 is TGCGCCAGCAGCCAAGGCCCGACAGGGCAGCCCCAGCATTTT. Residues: CASSQGPTGQPQHF.

CDR3 residues: CATQGTEDSPLHF. The CDR3 DNA sequence: TGTGCCACCCAGGGGACAGAGGATTCACCCCTCCACTTT. The chain carries TRBV15 and TRBJ1-6; 7 nucleotides agree with TRBD1. J lost 8 bases, V lost 8 bases, and 6 bases had no gene match. Germline V gene lookup returns CDR1 LNHNV and CDR2 YYDKDF (reference sequence). The CDR3 has 13 residues.

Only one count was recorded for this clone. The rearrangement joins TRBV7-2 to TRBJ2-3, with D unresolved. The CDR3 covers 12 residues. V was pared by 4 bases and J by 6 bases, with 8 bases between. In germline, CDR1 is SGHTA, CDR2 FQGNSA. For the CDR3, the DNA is TGTGCCAGCAGCTCCCCTCGGGATACGCAGTATTTT. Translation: CASSSPRDTQYF.

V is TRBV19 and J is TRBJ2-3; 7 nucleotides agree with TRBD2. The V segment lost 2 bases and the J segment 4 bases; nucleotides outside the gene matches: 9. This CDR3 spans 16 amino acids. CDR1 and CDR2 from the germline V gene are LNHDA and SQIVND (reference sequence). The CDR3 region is CASSIREAGISDTQYF. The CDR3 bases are TGTGCCAGTAGTATACGAGAAGCGGGGATCTCAGATACGCAGTATTTT.

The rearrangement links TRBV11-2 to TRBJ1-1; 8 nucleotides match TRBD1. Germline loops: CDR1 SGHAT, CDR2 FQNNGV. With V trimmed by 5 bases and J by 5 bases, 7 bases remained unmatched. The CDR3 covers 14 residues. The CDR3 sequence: CASSKLQGGTEAFF. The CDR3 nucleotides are TGTGCCAGCAGCAAACTACAGGGGGGAACTGAAGCTTTCTTT.

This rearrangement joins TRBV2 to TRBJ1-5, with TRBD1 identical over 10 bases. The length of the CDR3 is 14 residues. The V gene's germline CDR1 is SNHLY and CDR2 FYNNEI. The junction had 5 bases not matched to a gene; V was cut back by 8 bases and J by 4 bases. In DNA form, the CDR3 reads TGTGCCAGCGGGGGGACAGGGGAGAATCAGCCCCAGCATTTT. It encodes CASGGTGENQPQHF.

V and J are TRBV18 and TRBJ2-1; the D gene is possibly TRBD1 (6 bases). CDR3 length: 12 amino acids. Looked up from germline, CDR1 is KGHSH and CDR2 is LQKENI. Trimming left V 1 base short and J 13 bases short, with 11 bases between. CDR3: CASSPRGRHQFF. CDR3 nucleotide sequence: TGTGCCAGCTCACCACGGGGGCGCCATCAGTTCTTC.

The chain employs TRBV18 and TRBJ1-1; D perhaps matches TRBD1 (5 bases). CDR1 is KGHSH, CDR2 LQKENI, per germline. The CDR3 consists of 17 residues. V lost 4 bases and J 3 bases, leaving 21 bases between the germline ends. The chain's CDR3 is CASSQTFPAGRHTEAFF. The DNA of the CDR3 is TGTGCCAGCTCACAGACATTTCCGGCGGGGCGACACACTGAAGCTTTCTTT.

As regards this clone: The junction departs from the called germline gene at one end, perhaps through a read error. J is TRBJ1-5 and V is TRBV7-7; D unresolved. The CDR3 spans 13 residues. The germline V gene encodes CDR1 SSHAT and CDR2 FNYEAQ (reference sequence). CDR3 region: CASSLAPDQPQHF. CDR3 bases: TGTGCTAGCAGCTTAGCCCCTGATCAGCCCCAGCATTTT.